These T cell receptor beta chains were read from a single sample in a study of metastatic and nonmetastatic thyroid tumors. TCRdb reanalyzed the PCR reads with MiXCR. The repertoire holds approximately 16,000 clones, around 29% seen once, with roughly a tenth in the top ten. Sequencing was carried out using blood. The receptors were sampled from a female donor with papillary thyroid cancer or a benign thyroid nodule (not recorded which). Some clones in this sample may be carry-over from other donors' samples. CDR3s include the opening cysteine and the closing phenylalanine or tryptophan. The order of the fields is V gene, J gene, clone size, CDR3 protein. Rows may omit the clone size; those that give it use once, few, many or a size class.

V gene: TRBV12-3/TRBV12-4; J gene: TRBJ2-1; clone size: medium-sized; CDR3 protein: CASSLVGGLVEQFF
V gene: TRBV28; J gene: TRBJ2-2; clone size: few; CDR3 protein: CASSLMGTENTGELFF
V gene: TRBV6-1; J gene: TRBJ1-2; clone size: NA; CDR3 protein: CASSPGRGGYGYTF
V gene: TRBV20-1; J gene: TRBJ2-7; clone size: NA; CDR3 protein: CSASSGRAMEQYF
V gene: TRBV6-6; J gene: TRBJ2-5; clone size: many; CDR3 protein: CASSSARGTVRQETQYF
V gene: TRBV7-2; J gene: TRBJ1-2; clone size: NA; CDR3 protein: CASSLEQGGGGYTF
V gene: TRBV9; J gene: TRBJ1-5; clone size: many; CDR3 protein: CASSAPGGQRRYSNQPQHF
V gene: TRBV6-4; J gene: TRBJ2-2; clone size: NA; CDR3 protein: CASSDLGGGGTGVLFF
V gene: TRBV9; J gene: TRBJ2-2; clone size: NA; CDR3 protein: CASSGSGVFTGELFF
V gene: TRBV11-1; J gene: TRBJ2-1; clone size: NA; CDR3 protein: CASSLGREGLIEQFF
V gene: TRBV16; J gene: TRBJ2-7; clone size: NA; CDR3 protein: CASSLSGTSTYEQYF
V gene: TRBV6-4; J gene: TRBJ1-6; clone size: NA; CDR3 protein: CASRGPRSSYNSPLHF
V gene: TRBV7-9; J gene: TRBJ2-3; clone size: many; CDR3 protein: CATGTSVTPSQYF
V gene: TRBV6-9; J gene: TRBJ1-4; clone size: NA; CDR3 protein: CASSWLGGEKLFF
V gene: TRBV28; J gene: TRBJ2-7; clone size: medium-sized; CDR3 protein: CASSRIVGSYEQYF
V gene: TRBV7-9; J gene: TRBJ2-7; clone size: many; CDR3 protein: CASSLGGQGFEQYF
V gene: TRBV6-1; J gene: TRBJ1-5; clone size: few; CDR3 protein: CASSEEGDGSLPQHF
V gene: TRBV2; J gene: TRBJ2-5; clone size: few; CDR3 protein: CASIINPAPGETQYF
V gene: TRBV20-1; J gene: TRBJ2-7; clone size: NA; CDR3 protein: CSARDLRQSSRYYEQYF
V gene: TRBV5-1; J gene: TRBJ2-1; clone size: NA; CDR3 protein: CASILGQSGSGGEQFF
V gene: TRBV28; J gene: TRBJ1-5; clone size: NA; CDR3 protein: CASRVRRGGKPQHF
V gene: TRBV5-1; J gene: TRBJ2-5; clone size: NA; CDR3 protein: CASSFGQARQETQYF
V gene: TRBV2; J gene: TRBJ1-1; clone size: medium-sized; CDR3 protein: CASSRRGEDTEAFF
V gene: TRBV7-9; J gene: TRBJ2-7; clone size: medium-sized; CDR3 protein: CASRSDRGSYEQYF
V gene: TRBV19; J gene: TRBJ1-2; clone size: few; CDR3 protein: CASTPVENYGYTF
V gene: TRBV20-1; J gene: TRBJ2-3; clone size: NA; CDR3 protein: CSAMRGLNTDTQYF
V gene: TRBV6-2/TRBV6-3; J gene: TRBJ2-3; clone size: few; CDR3 protein: CASSRHGRYTDTQYF
V gene: TRBV7-8; J gene: TRBJ2-7; clone size: medium-sized; CDR3 protein: CASSLSSGTGAYEQYF
V gene: TRBV12-3/TRBV12-4; J gene: TRBJ1-1; clone size: few; CDR3 protein: CASSPGGTGTTEAFF
V gene: TRBV9; J gene: TRBJ2-5; clone size: many; CDR3 protein: CASSVGAGGETQYF
V gene: TRBV3-1; J gene: TRBJ2-5; clone size: many; CDR3 protein: CASSQDPGAVQETQYF
V gene: TRBV11-2; J gene: TRBJ2-3; clone size: NA; CDR3 protein: CASSEGTGGHTQYF
V gene: TRBV20-1; J gene: TRBJ2-5; clone size: NA; CDR3 protein: CSARDLGGETQYF
V gene: TRBV2; J gene: TRBJ2-2; clone size: medium-sized; CDR3 protein: CASKGQNTGELFF
V gene: TRBV7-2; J gene: TRBJ2-7; clone size: few; CDR3 protein: CASRHPGLAHEQYF
V gene: TRBV12-3/TRBV12-4; J gene: TRBJ2-7; clone size: medium-sized; CDR3 protein: CASSPRGPEQYF
V gene: TRBV4-3; J gene: TRBJ2-2; clone size: NA; CDR3 protein: CASSQDPAGSNTGELFF
V gene: TRBV15; J gene: TRBJ2-1; clone size: few; CDR3 protein: CATSRYLSPTIPQFF
V gene: TRBV12-3/TRBV12-4; J gene: TRBJ1-4; clone size: few; CDR3 protein: CASTSDNGAVKLFF
V gene: TRBV6-1; J gene: TRBJ1-4; clone size: many; CDR3 protein: CASSVKRGVSEKLFF
V gene: TRBV4-2; J gene: TRBJ2-1; clone size: NA; CDR3 protein: CASSPNGAMNPWTYNEQFF
V gene: TRBV28; J gene: TRBJ2-7; clone size: few; CDR3 protein: CASSRASGYEQYF
V gene: TRBV6-6; J gene: TRBJ2-3; clone size: medium-sized; CDR3 protein: CAKNPGLAGEGTDTQYF
V gene: TRBV30; J gene: TRBJ2-2; clone size: NA; CDR3 protein: CAWSRDGEAGELFF
V gene: TRBV5-4; J gene: TRBJ2-7; clone size: NA; CDR3 protein: CASSRGVVKPYEQYF
V gene: TRBV6-5; J gene: TRBJ1-5; clone size: NA; CDR3 protein: CASSYTHSNQPQHF
V gene: TRBV19; J gene: TRBJ1-4; clone size: few; CDR3 protein: CASSRGHREKLFF
V gene: TRBV9; J gene: TRBJ1-2; clone size: many; CDR3 protein: CASSVEAAYGYTF